This T cell receptor beta chain emerged from a study of T cell responses to AZD1222 COVID-19 vaccine. Study-level background: Second doses at about 4 or about 12 weeks were pooled.

For this clone: The antigen is undetermined.

Study-wide findings and caveats: Unmutated regions of variants are reportedly targeted by nearly half of spike-specific TCRs. It should be noted that donors were predominantly white British and more often female, and clonal diversity was possibly underestimated.

The protocol was immunoSEQ multiplex PCR, while the TCRdb copy is restricted to in-frame clones and leaves out a portion. Of about 86,000 clones listed, approximately 80% are singletons. This receptor was obtained from an adult in good health. Source: peripheral blood, taken on day 0 of AZD1222 vaccination.

The CDR3 DNA follows: TGTGCCAGCAGTGGCTACCTTTGGGGATCTGAAGCTTTCTTT. Encoded protein: CASSGYLWGSEAFF. The genes are TRBV2 and TRBJ1-1; no clear D. Germline V gives CDR1 SNHLY, CDR2 FYNNEI. The germline V and J ends were trimmed by 4 bases and 6 bases, with 15 bases remaining between them. This CDR3 spans 14 amino acids.